These 17 T cell receptor beta chains were sequenced from one sample in a study of blood T cell repertoires in COVID-19. The table came from immunoSEQ multiplex PCR; TCRdb's copy has only in-frame clones and leaves some out. Of under 300,000 clones in the sample, around four fifths were seen once. The sequenced sample consisted of peripheral blood. These TCRs come from a woman between 55 and 75 years old with active or convalescent COVID-19.

This sequence joins TRBV27 and TRBJ2-3; 11 nucleotides match TRBD2. Germline values: CDR1 MNHEY, CDR2 SMNVEV (reference sequence). With 8 bases clipped from V and 3 bases from J, the junction kept 7 bases outside the gene matches. The CDR3 runs 15 residues. CDR3 residues: CASLITSGGTDTQYF. In DNA form, the CDR3 reads TGTGCCAGCTTGATAACTAGCGGGGGAACAGATACGCAGTATTTT.

The chain joins TRBV6-5 to TRBJ1-4; D is possibly TRBD1 (5 bases). Germline assignment: CDR1 MNHEY and CDR2 SVGAGI. Deletions cut 4 bases from V and 8 bases from J, with 20 bases between. This CDR3 region has 16 residues. In nucleotides, the CDR3 is TGTGCCAGCAGTTCCAACCCCGGGGGGGTCAGGGAAAAACTGTTTTTT. Translating gives CASSSNPGGVREKLFF.

This clone was found once. CDR3 region: CALLVWGAANYNEQFF. CDR3 nucleotides: TGTGCCTTGCTAGTGTGGGGAGCGGCTAACTACAATGAGCAGTTCTTC. The V and J genes are TRBV30 and TRBJ2-1; a weak D match, TRBD2 (5 bases). V shed 7 bases and J shed 3 bases, with 22 bases lying between them. Germline loops: CDR1 GTSNPN, CDR2 SVGIG (reference sequence). The CDR3 length is 16 residues. Drawing the rest from reference TRBV30 and TRBJ2-1, the complete variable domain is SQTIHQWPATLVQPVGSPLSLECTVEGTSNPNLYWYRQAAGRGLQLLFYSVGIGQISSEVPQNLSASRPQDRQFILSSKKLLLSDSGFYLCALLVWGAANYNEQFFGPGTRLTVL.

The gene calls are TRBV29-1 and TRBJ2-1; no reliable D call. This CDR3 spans 13 amino acids. V dropped 1 base and J dropped 4 bases, with 8 bases sitting between them. CDR1 and CDR2 from the germline V gene are SQVTM and ANQGSEA. The CDR3 region has the DNA TGCAGCGTTGAAGTATCACAGTACAATGAGCAGTTCTTC. It translates to CSVEVSQYNEQFF.

J is TRBJ1-1 and V is TRBV15; D might be TRBD1 (5 bases). The CDR3 totals 12 residues. With 11 bases removed from V and 6 bases from J, the gap between germline ends came to 16 bases. Germline V CDR1 and CDR2: LNHNV, YYDKDF (reference sequence). CDR3 coding DNA: TGTGCCGCGGGACGGCCGCGGGCTGAAGCTTTCTTT. This codes for CAAGRPRAEAFF.

The V gene is TRBV28, the J gene TRBJ2-3, with D tentatively TRBD2 (5 bases). This CDR3 spans 15 amino acids. Per germline, CDR1 MDHEN and CDR2 SYDVKM. V was clipped by 6 bases and J by 6 bases, with 19 bases between them. This chain's CDR3 is CASRRGDSSGDTQYF. DNA for the CDR3: TGTGCCAGCAGACGCGGCGATAGCTCGGGGGATACGCAGTATTTT.

CDR3 in amino acids: CASSDGSSGTHEQFF. The CDR3 DNA follows: TGCGCCAGCAGCGACGGTAGTTCGGGAACCCATGAGCAGTTCTTC. V gene TRBV5-1 combines with J gene TRBJ2-1; D is perhaps TRBD2 (5 bases). Deletions cut 4 bases from V and 8 bases from J, with 19 bases between. The CDR3 is 15 amino acids. Germline loops: CDR1 SGHRS, CDR2 YFSETQ.

The V call is TRBV5-1, the J call TRBJ2-2; 7 nucleotides match TRBD2. CDR1 is SGHRS, CDR2 YFSETQ, per germline. The trim removed 4 bases at V and 6 bases at J, leaving 6 bases unmatched. This CDR3 has 14 residues. CDR3 sequence: CASSDSTSAGELFF. CDR3 DNA: TGCGCCAGCAGCGATAGTACTAGCGCCGGGGAGCTGTTTTTT. Together with reference TRBV5-1 and TRBJ2-2, the CDR3 gives the full variable domain: KAGVTQTPRYLIKTRGQQVTLSCSPISGHRSVSWYQQTPGQGLQFLFEYFSETQRNKGNFPGRFSGRQFSNSRSEMNVSTLELGDSALYLCASSDSTSAGELFFGEGSRLTVL.

This chain connects TRBV28 to TRBJ1-3; D might be TRBD1 (5 bases). From germline, CDR1 is MDHEN and CDR2 SYDVKM. The CDR3 is 14 amino acids. V was trimmed by 5 bases and J by 2 bases, leaving 10 bases between them. CDR3 bases: TGTGCCAGCAGTACCAGGGATGCTGGAAACACCATATATTTT. This codes for CASSTRDAGNTIYF. Filled out from reference TRBV28 and TRBJ1-3, the complete variable domain reads DVKVTQSSRYLVKRTGEKVFLECVQDMDHENMFWYRQDPGLGLRLIYFSYDVKMKEKGDIPEGYSVSREKKERFSLILESASTNQTSMYLCASSTRDAGNTIYFGEGSWLTVV.

The chain employs TRBV7-6 and TRBJ1-2; TRBD1 aligns across 10 bases. The length of the CDR3 is 18 residues. Germline lookup yields CDR1 SGHVS and CDR2 FNYEAQ. J gave up 7 bases and V 0 bases, and 14 bases lay outside the gene matches. The CDR3 here is CASSLARTGGTDSGGYTF. CDR3 coding DNA: TGTGCCAGCAGCTTAGCCCGGACAGGGGGAACGGACTCAGGTGGCTACACCTTC.

CDR3 sequence reads: CASSQEQGYSNQPQHF. For the CDR3, the DNA is TGTGCCAGCAGCCAAGAGCAGGGGTATAGCAATCAGCCCCAGCATTTT. This chain links TRBV4-2 with TRBJ1-5, with a possible D match to TRBD1 (6 bases). The CDR3 has 16 amino acids. The V gene lost 0 bases and the J gene lost 0 bases, with 9 bases spanning the gap. Per germline, CDR1 LGHNA and CDR2 YNFKEQ.

This chain uses TRBV5-1 with TRBJ2-7; TRBD1 might be the D (6 bases). The germline CDR1 and CDR2 sequences are SGHRS and YFSETQ. The CDR3 runs 16 residues. Trimming left V 3 bases short and J 7 bases short, with 23 bases between. CDR3 protein: CASSSGPQTGHVEQYV. CDR3 in DNA: TGCGCCAGCAGCTCCGGACCACAGACAGGACACGTTGAGCAGTACGTC.

The chain carries TRBV2 and TRBJ2-5; weak D call: TRBD1 (6 bases). The CDR3 extends over 15 amino acids. Germline V CDR1 and CDR2: SNHLY, FYNNEI. Trimming cost V 0 bases and J 3 bases, with 11 bases left between them. The CDR3 DNA reads as TGTGCCAGCAGTGAAGCCGACAGGACGAAAGAGACCCAGTACTTC. Translation gives CASSEADRTKETQYF.

This sequence joins TRBV11-2 and TRBJ2-2; 7 nucleotides match TRBD1. Germline CDR1 SGHAT, CDR2 FQNNGV. The J segment lost 1 base and the V segment lost 5 bases, leaving 4 bases of the junction unmatched. There are 15 residues in the CDR3. The CDR3 DNA is TGTGCCAGCAGCCTAAGGGGGCGGAACACCGGGGAGCTGTTTTTT. Encoded protein: CASSLRGRNTGELFF.

The chain employs TRBV6-5 and TRBJ1-1, with 9 bases aligning to TRBD1. Trimming removed 6 bases from V and 6 bases from J; junction bases left unmatched: 11. CDR3 length: 15 residues. The germline V gene encodes CDR1 MNHEY and CDR2 SVGAGI. The CDR3: CASRGGDRALPEAFF. The DNA for the CDR3 is TGTGCCAGCAGGGGGGGGGACAGGGCCCTCCCTGAAGCTTTCTTT.

In regard to this clone: The same CDR3 is also encoded by other DNA sequences in this sample. This chain uses TRBV28 with TRBJ2-2; the match to TRBD1 covers 8 bases. Germline lookup yields CDR1 MDHEN and CDR2 SYDVKM. This CDR3 is built from 14 residues. J was trimmed by 3 bases and V by 5 bases; bases with no gene match: 2. The CDR3 loop is CASSPTGDTGELFF. The CDR3 DNA reads as TGTGCCAGCAGTCCGACAGGGGACACCGGGGAGCTGTTTTTT.

The chain combines TRBV7-2 with TRBJ2-5; 12 nucleotides line up with TRBD2. The germline V gene encodes CDR1 SGHTA and CDR2 FQGNSA. The CDR3 runs to 16 residues. Trimming removed 5 bases from V and 5 bases from J; junction bases left unmatched: 9. CDR3 sequence reads: CASSTGLAGMRETQYF. The DNA for the CDR3 is TGTGCCAGCAGCACAGGACTAGCGGGAATGAGGGAGACCCAGTACTTC. The full variable domain, with the rest looked up from reference TRBV7-2 and TRBJ2-5, is GAGVSQSPSNKVTEKGKDVELRCDPISGHTALYWYRQSLGQGLEFLIYFQGNSAPDKSGLPSDRFSAERTGGSVSTLTIQRTQQEDSAVYLCASSTGLAGMRETQYFGPGTRLLVL.